The next 24 T cell receptor beta chains were all read from a single sample in a study of T cells expressing NK-cell markers. Using the 5' RACE reads, TCRdb records one entry per CDR3 protein without DNA. The sample table sets out about 32,000 distinct CDR3 sequences. Sequencing was carried out using blood T cells: a sorted CD56 or NKG2C T cell subset, CD4+ or CD8+ T cells, or bulk PBMC T cells (not recorded which). Receptors were obtained from a woman aged 18-70 years in good health.

The J gene is TRBJ2-1, the V gene TRBV2; TCRdb gives TRBD2 as the D gene, but with no DNA this cannot be confirmed. The CDR3 has 15 amino acids. From germline, CDR1 is SNHLY and CDR2 FYNNEI. This CDR3 is CASSETGLDYNEQFF.

The chain uses TRBV5-1 and TRBJ2-7; there is no DNA to check the TCRdb D call of TRBD1. This CDR3 is built from 14 residues. The V gene's germline CDR1 is SGHRS and CDR2 YFSETQ. The chain's CDR3 is CASSLGQGADEQYF.

V is TRBV15 and J is TRBJ1-1; without DNA, the TCRdb call of TRBD1 cannot be checked. From germline, CDR1 is LNHNV and CDR2 YYDKDF (reference sequence). This CDR3 contains 15 residues. This chain's CDR3 is CATSRTQGSNTEAFF.

This CDR3 is CASSDLQGMNTEAFF. The chain joins TRBV25-1 to TRBJ1-1; no DNA is available, so the TRBD1 call from TCRdb remains unchecked. CDR3 length: 15 amino acids. The V gene's germline CDR1 is MGHDK and CDR2 SYGVNS.

The J gene is TRBJ2-2, the V gene TRBV7-9. Germline V gene lookup returns CDR1 SEHNR and CDR2 FQNEAQ (reference sequence). The CDR3 has 14 amino acids. The CDR3 here is CASSLRPNTGELFF.

The rearrangement joins TRBV6-5 to TRBJ1-4; TCRdb lists TRBD1, though no DNA is available to test this call. Germline CDR1 and CDR2: MNHEY and SVGAGI. The CDR3 contains 19 residues. The chain's CDR3 is CASSYAAGHRVVTNEKLFF.

The CDR3 reads CASSLLSGPGLRFYEQYF. V is TRBV5-1 and J is TRBJ2-7; with no DNA, the TCRdb D assignment of TRBD2 cannot be verified. Germline CDR1 reads SGHRS; CDR2 reads YFSETQ. CDR3 length equals 18 residues.

This sequence joins TRBV12-3 or TRBV12-4 and TRBJ2-7; TCRdb reports TRBD1, a call that lacks DNA to check it against. This CDR3 has 13 amino acids. The CDR3 protein is CASSVVPKYEQYF.

The V and J genes are TRBV4-1 and TRBJ2-7; TCRdb's assignment of TRBD1 cannot be checked, as there is no DNA. Per germline, CDR1 MGHRA and CDR2 YSYEKL. The length of the CDR3 is 13 residues. The CDR3: CASSLRTGREQYF.

The CDR3 region is CASSTQDMDTEAFF. The chain employs TRBV7-9 and TRBJ1-1. The CDR3 length is 14 residues. The germline CDR1 and CDR2 sequences are SEHNR and FQNEAQ (reference sequence). Combining the CDR3 with reference TRBV7-9 and TRBJ1-1 gives the whole variable domain DTGVSQNPRHKITKRGQNVTFRCDPISEHNRLYWYRQTLGQGPEFLTYFQNEAQLEKSRLLSDRFSAERPKGSFSTLEIQRTEQGDSAMYLCASSTQDMDTEAFFGQGTRLTVV.

The rearrangement uses TRBV4-1 and TRBJ2-7; TCRdb's D gene call, TRBD2, goes unchecked for lack of DNA. The CDR3 contains 18 residues. Per germline, CDR1 MGHRA and CDR2 YSYEKL. Here the CDR3 reads CASSQRTSGRIKDDEQYF.

The CDR3 sequence is CASEDRNIQYF. The chain employs TRBV6-5 and TRBJ2-4. The CDR3 is made up of 11 amino acids. The germline CDR1 and CDR2 sequences are MNHEY and SVGAGI.

This sequence joins TRBV12-3 or TRBV12-4 and TRBJ1-5. The CDR3 is 14 amino acids. The CDR3 loop reads CASSLYGSAQPQHF.

The chain couples TRBV6-4 to TRBJ2-1; TCRdb selects TRBD1, and the lack of DNA leaves this call unchecked. Germline V gene sequence: CDR1 MRHNA, CDR2 SNTAGT. This CDR3 contains 15 residues. The CDR3 sequence: CASSGGAGSYNEQFF.

The chain is built from TRBV7-3 and TRBJ2-2; TCRdb proposes TRBD1, but this gene call is untestable without DNA. The CDR3 totals 16 residues. Germline-derived CDR1 and CDR2 are SGHTA and FQGTGA. The CDR3: CASSLWGQGGAGELFF.

The chain is built from TRBV29-1 and TRBJ1-4; the TCRdb D gene call, TRBD1, has no DNA to confirm it. The length of the CDR3 is 13 residues. The V gene's germline CDR1 is SQVTM and CDR2 ANQGSEA. The CDR3: CSVDRGGDEKLFF.

V and J are TRBV7-2 and TRBJ1-2; TCRdb reports TRBD1, a call that lacks DNA to check it against. Germline CDR1 SGHTA, CDR2 FQGNSA. This CDR3 is built from 14 residues. The CDR3: CASSTSGRGYGYTF.

V is TRBV27 and J is TRBJ2-7; TCRdb's D call of TRBD1 is untestable without DNA. The CDR3 covers 14 residues. Per the germline V gene, CDR1 is MNHEY and CDR2 is SMNVEV (reference sequence). CDR3: CASSFFQGAAEQYF.

The chain recombines TRBV9 with TRBJ1-1; checking the TCRdb D call of TRBD1 is not possible without DNA. CDR1 and CDR2 (germline): SGDLS, YYNGEE. This CDR3 has 13 residues. The CDR3 protein is CASSPGGQDEAFF.

This chain links TRBV3-1 with TRBJ2-3. There are 13 residues in the CDR3. Germline CDR1 LGHDT, CDR2 YNNKEL (reference sequence). CDR3 loop: CASSPGSTDTQYF.

The chain is built from TRBV7-2 and TRBJ1-5; TCRdb's D call of TRBD1 is untestable without DNA. The CDR3 runs 16 residues. Germline V CDR1 and CDR2: SGHTA, FQGNSA. The CDR3 protein is CASSWTGPYSNQPQHF.

The genes are TRBV7-8 and TRBJ2-3. From germline, CDR1 is SGHVS and CDR2 FQNEAQ. This CDR3 is built from 14 residues. The CDR3 sequence: CASSLRQVTDTQYF.

The chain combines TRBV5-1 with TRBJ2-1; TCRdb outputs TRBD2, but without DNA this stays unchecked. Looked up from germline, CDR1 is SGHRS and CDR2 is YFSETQ. The CDR3 runs 13 residues. The CDR3 region is CASSFLAGGEQFF. The full variable domain, completed using reference TRBV5-1 and TRBJ2-1, is KAGVTQTPRYLIKTRGQQVTLSCSPISGHRSVSWYQQTPGQGLQFLFEYFSETQRNKGNFPGRFSGRQFSNSRSEMNVSTLELGDSALYLCASSFLAGGEQFFGPGTRLTVL.

This chain joins TRBV29-1 and TRBJ1-2; as DNA is missing, the TRBD1 call by TCRdb cannot be tested. The CDR3 has 12 residues. In germline, CDR1 is SQVTM, CDR2 ANQGSEA. CDR3 residues: CSVEEGALGYTF.